The entry below gives a single T cell receptor (beta chain) sequence along with its context. Measured with immunoSEQ multiplex PCR; TCRdb has only the in-frame clones, and not every one. Of about a million clones listed, 76% were seen once; the top ten hold around 1.4%. This entry is derived from a study of shared clonotypes between healthy human individuals. The germline gives CDR1 ENHRY, CDR2 SYGVKD. The trim removed 3 bases at V and 0 bases at J, leaving 11 bases unmatched. There are 18 residues in the CDR3. In the CD4+ fraction, cells were divided into CD45RA+ naive and CD45RA-negative memory subsets.

Input material: memory CD4+ T cells sorted from blood. Subset reported: CD45RA-negative fraction. The chain uses TRBV10-3 and TRBJ1-3; the match to TRBD1 covers 7 bases. The origin of this receptor is a man aged 18 to 35 in good health. Here the CDR3 reads CAISESGQPKSSGNTIYF. In nucleotides, the CDR3 is TGTGCCATCAGTGAATCGGGACAGCCTAAAAGCTCTGGAAACACCATATATTTT.